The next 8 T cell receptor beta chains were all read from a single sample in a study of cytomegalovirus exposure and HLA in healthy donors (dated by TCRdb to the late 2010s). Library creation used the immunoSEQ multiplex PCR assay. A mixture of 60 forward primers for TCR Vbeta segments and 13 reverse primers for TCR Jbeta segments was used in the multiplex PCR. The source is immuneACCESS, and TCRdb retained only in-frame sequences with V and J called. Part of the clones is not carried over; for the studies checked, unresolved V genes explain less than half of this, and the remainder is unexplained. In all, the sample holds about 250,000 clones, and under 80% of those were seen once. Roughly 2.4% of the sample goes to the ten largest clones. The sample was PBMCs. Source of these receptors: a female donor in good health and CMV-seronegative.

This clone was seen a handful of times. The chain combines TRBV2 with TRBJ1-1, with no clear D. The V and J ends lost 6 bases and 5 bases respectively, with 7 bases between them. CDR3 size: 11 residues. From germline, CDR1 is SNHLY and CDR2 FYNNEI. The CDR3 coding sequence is TGTGCCAGCAGCCCAGGAACTGAAGCTTTCTTT. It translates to CASSPGTEAFF.

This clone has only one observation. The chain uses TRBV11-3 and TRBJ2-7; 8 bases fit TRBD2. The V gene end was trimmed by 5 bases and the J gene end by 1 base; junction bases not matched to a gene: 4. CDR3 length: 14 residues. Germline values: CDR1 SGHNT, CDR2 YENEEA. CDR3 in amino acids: CASSGSGRSYEQYF. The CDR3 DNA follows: TGTGCCAGCAGCGGAAGCGGGAGATCCTACGAGCAGTACTTC.

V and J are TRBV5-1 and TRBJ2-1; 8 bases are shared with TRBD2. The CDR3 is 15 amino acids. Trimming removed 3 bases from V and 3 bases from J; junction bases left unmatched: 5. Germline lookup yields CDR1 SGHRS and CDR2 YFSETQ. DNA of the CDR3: TGCGCCAGCAGCTCGACTAGCGAGTTCTACAATGAGCAGTTCTTC. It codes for CASSSTSEFYNEQFF. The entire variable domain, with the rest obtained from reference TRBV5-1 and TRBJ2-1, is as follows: KAGVTQTPRYLIKTRGQQVTLSCSPISGHRSVSWYQQTPGQGLQFLFEYFSETQRNKGNFPGRFSGRQFSNSRSEMNVSTLELGDSALYLCASSSTSEFYNEQFFGPGTRLTVL.

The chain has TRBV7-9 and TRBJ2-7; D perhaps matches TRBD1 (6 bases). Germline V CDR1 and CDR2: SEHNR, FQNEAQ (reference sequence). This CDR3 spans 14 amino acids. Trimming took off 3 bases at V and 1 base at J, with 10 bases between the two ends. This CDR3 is CASSLDSPSYEQYF. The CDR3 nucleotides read TGTGCCAGCAGCTTGGACAGCCCTTCCTACGAGCAGTACTTC. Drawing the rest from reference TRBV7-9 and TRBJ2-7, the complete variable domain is DTGVSQNPRHKITKRGQNVTFRCDPISEHNRLYWYRQTLGQGPEFLTYFQNEAQLEKSRLLSDRFSAERPKGSFSTLEIQRTEQGDSAMYLCASSLDSPSYEQYFGPGTRLTVT.

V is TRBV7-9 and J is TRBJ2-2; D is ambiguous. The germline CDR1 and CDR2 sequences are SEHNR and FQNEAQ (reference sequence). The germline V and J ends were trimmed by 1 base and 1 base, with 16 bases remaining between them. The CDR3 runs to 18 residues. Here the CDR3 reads CASSLGITVSVNTGELFF. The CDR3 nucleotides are TGTGCCAGCAGCTTAGGTATAACGGTGAGCGTGAACACCGGGGAGCTGTTTTTT.

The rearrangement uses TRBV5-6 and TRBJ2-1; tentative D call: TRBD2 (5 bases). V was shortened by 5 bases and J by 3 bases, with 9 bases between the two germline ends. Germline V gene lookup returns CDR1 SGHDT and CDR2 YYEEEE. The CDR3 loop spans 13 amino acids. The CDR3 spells CASSRTDYNEQFF. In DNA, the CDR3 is TGTGCCAGCAGTCGGACTGACTACAATGAGCAGTTCTTC.

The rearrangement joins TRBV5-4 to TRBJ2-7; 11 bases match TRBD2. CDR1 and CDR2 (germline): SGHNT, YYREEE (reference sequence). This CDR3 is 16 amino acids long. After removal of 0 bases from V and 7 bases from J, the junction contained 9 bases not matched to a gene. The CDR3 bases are TGTGCCAGCAGCTTGGGAGTGACTAGCGGGACTCGGGAGCAGTACTTC. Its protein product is CASSLGVTSGTREQYF.

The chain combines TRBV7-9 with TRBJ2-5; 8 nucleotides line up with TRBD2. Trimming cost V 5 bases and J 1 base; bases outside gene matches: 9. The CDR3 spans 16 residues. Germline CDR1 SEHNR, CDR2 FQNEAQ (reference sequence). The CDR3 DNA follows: TGTGCCAGCAGCGTTAGCGGGACCGGGTCCCAAGAGACCCAGTACTTC. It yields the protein CASSVSGTGSQETQYF.